Below, 10 T cell receptor beta chains from the same sample are listed, as sequenced in a study of radiotherapy plus CTLA-4 blockade in lung cancer. Data came from immunoSEQ multiplex PCR; TCRdb stores just in-frame clones and leaves some out. The sample has around 100,000 clones, around 79% seen once. This specimen was peripheral blood, taken from a patient treated with radiotherapy plus ipilimumab. The receptors were sampled from a human donor with non-small cell lung cancer who had a partial response to radiotherapy plus ipilimumab. Some clones in this sample may be carry-over from other donors' samples.

This chain joins TRBV28 and TRBJ2-1, with D tentatively TRBD1 (5 bases). Germline V CDR1 and CDR2: MDHEN, SYDVKM. V was pared by 8 bases and J by 2 bases, with 13 bases between. The CDR3 is 14 residues long. CDR3 residues: CASQTAGPYNEQFF. CDR3 nucleotide sequence: TGTGCCAGCCAGACTGCAGGGCCCTACAATGAGCAGTTCTTC.

This clone was seen only a few times. This chain uses TRBV6-1 with TRBJ2-1; tentative D call: TRBD2 (5 bases). Germline lookup yields CDR1 MNHNS and CDR2 SASEGT. This CDR3 has 15 residues. V was cut by 1 base and J by 0 bases, with 7 bases left in between. The CDR3 reads CASSEGGSSYNEQFF. The DNA of the CDR3 is TGTGCCAGCAGTGAAGGTGGGAGCTCCTACAATGAGCAGTTCTTC.

The chain uses TRBV13 and TRBJ2-7; TRBD1 is a possible D gene (5 bases). The germline gives CDR1 PRHDT, CDR2 FYEKMQ (reference sequence). The V gene lost 0 bases and the J gene lost 3 bases, with 9 bases spanning the gap. The CDR3 consists of 14 residues. CDR3 amino acids: CASSLGDNLYEQYF. Written as DNA, the CDR3 is TGTGCCAGCAGCTTAGGGGACAACCTCTACGAGCAGTACTTC.

This clone occurred once. The chain couples TRBV4-1 to TRBJ2-1; tentative D call: TRBD1 (5 bases). V lost 0 bases and J 6 bases, leaving 21 bases between the germline ends. Per the germline V gene, CDR1 is MGHRA and CDR2 is YSYEKL. This CDR3 has 18 residues. The CDR3 spells CASSQENTFVPRANEQFF. The DNA for the CDR3 is TGCGCCAGCAGCCAAGAAAACACGTTTGTCCCCAGGGCCAATGAGCAGTTCTTC.

The rearrangement uses TRBV5-6 and TRBJ2-7, with 7 bases fitting TRBD2. The CDR3 spans 15 residues. J was trimmed by 2 bases and V by 2 bases; bases with no gene match: 7. Germline-derived CDR1 and CDR2 are SGHDT and YYEEEE. In DNA, the CDR3 is TGTGCCAGCAGCTTAATCCAGGGAGGGCCCTACGAGCAGTACTTC. Encoded protein: CASSLIQGGPYEQYF.

The V call is TRBV7-2, the J call TRBJ1-1, with TRBD1 matching over 9 bases. The V gene end was trimmed by 1 base and the J gene end by 11 bases; junction bases not matched to a gene: 14. This CDR3 is 16 amino acids long. Germline CDR1 is SGHTA and CDR2 is FQGNSA. This CDR3 reads CASSLGPTGGGLLAFF. DNA of the CDR3: TGTGCCAGCAGCTTAGGACCCACAGGGGGCGGGCTGTTGGCTTTCTTT.

This clone was seen a handful of times. V usage is TRBV6-5 and J usage is TRBJ1-5; 8 nucleotides agree with TRBD1. Looked up from germline, CDR1 is MNHEY and CDR2 is SVGAGI. V was clipped by 5 bases and J by 4 bases; unmatched bases: 4. This CDR3 is built from 14 residues. As DNA, the CDR3 is TGTGCCAGCAGTGGACAGGGTAGAAATCAGCCCCAGCATTTT. It yields the protein CASSGQGRNQPQHF.

This clone was counted once. V and J are TRBV11-2 and TRBJ2-1; D ambiguous. Trimming took off 4 bases at V and 4 bases at J, with 5 bases between the two ends. This CDR3 spans 12 amino acids. Per the germline V gene, CDR1 is SGHAT and CDR2 is FQNNGV. CDR3 in amino acids: CASSSFYNEQFF. In DNA, the CDR3 is TGTGCCAGCAGCTCGTTTTACAATGAGCAGTTCTTC.

The chain has TRBV2 and TRBJ1-6, with 10 bases matching TRBD1. The CDR3 consists of 15 residues. Per germline, CDR1 SNHLY and CDR2 FYNNEI. Trimming removed 7 bases from V and 4 bases from J; junction bases left unmatched: 4. The DNA for the CDR3 is TGTGCCAGCACTCCGGACAGGGGGTATAATTCACCCCTCCACTTT. Encoded protein: CASTPDRGYNSPLHF.

The J gene is TRBJ2-3, the V gene TRBV5-1; D remains unclear. The CDR3 totals 13 residues. CDR1 SGHRS and CDR2 YFSETQ come from the germline V gene. Trimming took 3 bases from V and 0 from J, leaving 5 bases between them. CDR3 DNA: TGCGCCAGCAGCTCGTATAGCACAGATACGCAGTATTTT. The encoded protein is CASSSYSTDTQYF.